One T cell receptor (beta chain) is described in this entry. This clonotype was seen ten or more times. The target of this receptor is not known. No clone much larger than this one lies a single base away; base qualities are absent. These data originate in a study of T cells after yellow fever vaccination (dated by TCRdb to between 2018 and 2021). For context, the study as a whole: The SMART-Seq v4 Ultra Low Input RNA kit was used to prepare libraries from fractions with low cell numbers. The cohort comprised two healthy male donors, one aged 18 to 30 and one aged 30 to 39 years. To follow T-cell clones before and after primary and booster YFV17D yellow fever vaccination, bulk TCR alpha and beta repertoires were sequenced over time. Blood samples were taken at several timepoints before and after primary and secondary immunization, and bulk PBMC replicates and cell subsets were isolated. What the authors observed across the whole study: Because abundant contaminating clonotypes from the bulk population could be contained in FACS-sorted repertoires, computational filtering was required. Most clones expanded after primary vaccination (almost 98% of CD4 and roughly 90% of CD8) were re-detected after the booster, suggesting that broad memory maintenance occurred. Only two donors were included in the study, so the extent to which the findings can be generalized is limited. The secondary T-cell response was weaker than the primary response but faster, peaking on day 5 instead of day 15. A small share of clonotypes was detected in both CD4 and CD8 compartments, with the overlap likely arising from convergent recombination.

CDR1 and CDR2, per the germline V gene, are SGHTA and FQGNSA. The CDR3 goes from the cysteine to the phenylalanine over 15 residues. Of all the DNA, just the CDR3 is kept, 45 bases in frame from base 1. The junction carries 22 bases between V and J, which are trimmed by 3 bases and 13 bases respectively. TCR cDNA was made using 5'RACE template switching, a step that added a universal primer site and unique molecular identifiers. cDNA synthesis was primed from both the TCR alpha and TCR beta constant segments. Two PCR steps were used to amplify libraries, with sample barcodes and sequencing adapters being added in the second step. Sequencing of libraries was performed on Illumina HiSeq 2500 (2x100 bp) or NovaSeq (2x150 bp). As for how the authors treated the data: MIGEC handled demultiplexing of reads and collapsing into UMI consensus sequences, while MiXCR performed V(D)J alignment. Using edgeR on replicate PBMC samples, clonotypes were called vaccine-responding if FDR was below 0.01 and the log2 fold change was above 5 up to day 15. Each bulk clonotype received a CD4 or CD8 identity based on whether the sequenced CD4 or CD8 repertoire contained that clonotype at higher abundance. In-frame beta chains were kept once TCRdb had trimmed the public reads at Q25 with fastp and called clones with MiXCR. Records with the same CDR3 protein are collapsed into one entry carrying the most frequent genes and DNA. TCRdb assigned the V and J calls; the authors' analysis was not used. Within this sample are approximately 110,000 distinct CDR3 sequences, with about 7.4% of them counted one time only. The ten largest clones capture around 2.5% of the sample.

The treatment or condition label for this specimen denotes: live attenuated yellow fever vaccine strain. A standard Ficoll-Paque protocol was used to isolate PBMCs from peripheral blood. Dynabeads CD4 and CD8 positive selection kits were used to isolate CD4 and CD8 T-cell fractions. TriZol was used to extract RNA from bulk PBMCs, from CD4 and CD8 fractions, and from dextramer-positive and dextramer-negative fractions. The sequenced sample was CD4+ T cells sorted from PBMCs, obtained around 10 days after the first yellow fever vaccination. This chain is built from TRBV7-2 and TRBJ2-1; the D segment cannot be called with confidence. This TCR derives from a man aged 18 to 29 who received the YFV17D yellow fever vaccine. The nucleotides read TGTGCCAGCAGCTTTGGGTTCCGGGCCGGCCCCCCCCAGTTCTTC. Its translation reads: CASSFGFRAGPPQFF.